The 29 T cell receptor beta chains below all came from one sample that was sequenced in a study of memory CD4+ T cells and cytomegalovirus serostatus. This table comes from immunoSEQ multiplex PCR, and its TCRdb copy is limited to in-frame clones, with some not included. The repertoire holds 70,000 or so clones, roughly three quarters seen once, with 2% to 3% in the top ten. Single viable CD3+CD4+CD8-CD45RO+ cells were sorted as the memory CD4+ T cells. Material: memory CD4+ T cells from blood. These TCRs come from an adult in good health and CMV-seropositive.

The chain joins TRBV5-1 to TRBJ2-1; 12 nucleotides agree with TRBD2. Germline V gene sequence: CDR1 SGHRS, CDR2 YFSETQ. V was pared by 3 bases and J by 9 bases, with 1 base of the junction left unmatched. The CDR3 contains 13 residues. DNA of the CDR3: TGCGCCAGCAGCTGGACTAGCGGGACTGAGCAGTTCTTC. Translation gives CASSWTSGTEQFF.

The chain is built from TRBV5-4 and TRBJ1-3; D possibly corresponds to TRBD1 (5 bases). Trimming cost V 0 bases and J 4 bases, with 8 bases left between them. Germline-derived CDR1 and CDR2 are SGHNT and YYREEE (reference sequence). The CDR3 runs to 14 residues. The CDR3 region is CASSLAGVGNTIYF. The DNA for the CDR3 is TGTGCCAGCAGCTTGGCGGGGGTCGGAAACACCATATATTTT.

This chain links TRBV2 with TRBJ1-6; D is unclear. The CDR3 totals 17 residues. Germline V CDR1 and CDR2: SNHLY, FYNNEI. Trimming took off 8 bases at V and 4 bases at J, with 21 bases between the two ends. CDR3 in amino acids: CASDFVQRAWYNSPLHF. The CDR3 bases are TGTGCCAGCGACTTTGTCCAGAGGGCATGGTATAATTCACCCCTCCACTTT.

This chain connects TRBV19 to TRBJ1-5; 9 positions agree with TRBD1. Germline V gene sequence: CDR1 LNHDA, CDR2 SQIVND (reference sequence). V lost 5 bases, J lost 0 bases, and 5 bases stayed unmatched. This CDR3 comprises 16 residues. For the CDR3, the DNA is TGTGCCAGTAGTTCGGGGACAGGGTATAGCAATCAGCCCCAGCATTTT. It yields the protein CASSSGTGYSNQPQHF.

CDR3 amino acids: CASRTNTGELFF. In nucleotides, the CDR3 is TGTGCCAGCAGGACGAACACCGGGGAGCTGTTTTTT. The chain carries TRBV28 and TRBJ2-2; D ambiguous. CDR1 is MDHEN, CDR2 SYDVKM, per germline. Trimming stripped 6 bases from V and 0 bases from J, with 2 bases between. The CDR3 runs to 12 residues.

V and J are TRBV5-1 and TRBJ2-1; D gene uncertain. Germline V gives CDR1 SGHRS, CDR2 YFSETQ. CDR3 length: 18 residues. V was shortened by 0 bases and J by 6 bases, with 22 bases between the two germline ends. The CDR3 region is CASSLGGSSVAALNEQFF. CDR3 DNA sequence: TGCGCCAGCAGCTTGGGGGGAAGCTCCGTCGCAGCCCTCAATGAGCAGTTCTTC.

The chain links TRBV2 to TRBJ2-3, with no clear D. In germline, CDR1 is SNHLY, CDR2 FYNNEI. This CDR3 region has 15 residues. Trimming left V 6 bases short and J 2 bases short, with 15 bases between. The CDR3 sequence: CASRFLGYSTDTQYF. CDR3 bases: TGTGCCAGCAGATTTTTGGGGTACTCCACAGATACGCAGTATTTT.

This rearrangement joins TRBV6-5 to TRBJ1-3; no reliable D call. Trimming pared 2 bases from V and 3 bases from J, leaving 8 bases between. Germline CDR1 MNHEY, CDR2 SVGAGI. This CDR3 is 14 amino acids long. For the CDR3, the DNA is TGTGCCAGCAGTTACGAGGCAAATGGAAACACCATATATTTT. Translating gives CASSYEANGNTIYF.

The chain has TRBV10-3 and TRBJ1-1; no reliable D call. The CDR3 spans 13 residues. Germline-derived CDR1 and CDR2 are ENHRY and SYGVKD. Trimming shortened V by 10 bases and J by 4 bases, and 16 bases separated the two germline ends. The CDR3 spells CATAPEPGTEAFF. The CDR3, as DNA: TGTGCCACGGCGCCAGAGCCGGGCACTGAAGCTTTCTTT.

This clone was counted once. This chain joins TRBV19 and TRBJ1-4; TRBD1 is a possible D gene (6 bases). V was pared by 6 bases and J by 8 bases, with 19 bases between. The length of the CDR3 is 15 residues. CDR1 is LNHDA and CDR2 is SQIVND in the germline V gene (reference sequence). The CDR3 DNA reads as TGTGCCAGTAGCCCTACCGGGACATGGGGCGAAAAACTGTTTTTT. Translation gives CASSPTGTWGEKLFF.

The V gene is TRBV30, the J gene TRBJ1-2, with a tentative D call TRBD1 (5 bases). CDR3 length: 16 amino acids. V was cut by 0 bases and J by 0 bases, with 14 bases left in between. Germline V gives CDR1 GTSNPN, CDR2 SVGIG (reference sequence). The CDR3 DNA reads as TGTGCCTGGAGTGTACGGCGGGGGAGTGCTAACTATGGCTACACCTTC. Translated: CAWSVRRGSANYGYTF.

CDR3 protein: CASRGSEGRTNEKLFF. The CDR3 region has the DNA TGTGCCAGCAGGGGGTCGGAAGGGCGGACTAATGAAAAACTGTTTTTT. The chain links TRBV6-6 to TRBJ1-4; unclear D gene. The germline V gene encodes CDR1 MNHNY and CDR2 SVGAGI (reference sequence). Trimming stripped 6 bases from V and 2 bases from J, with 16 bases between. This CDR3 is 16 amino acids long.

The V and J genes are TRBV30 and TRBJ1-2, with TRBD1 as a possible D gene (5 bases). The V gene's germline CDR1 is GTSNPN and CDR2 SVGIG (reference sequence). The CDR3 consists of 13 residues. With 4 bases removed from V and 4 bases from J, the gap between germline ends came to 13 bases. CDR3 amino acids: CAWTTRGTYGYTF. In DNA, the CDR3 is TGTGCCTGGACCACGAGGGGCACCTATGGCTACACCTTC.

The chain uses TRBV2 and TRBJ1-1; a weak D match, TRBD1 (6 bases). V was cut by 6 bases and J by 6 bases, with 11 bases left in between. Germline V gives CDR1 SNHLY, CDR2 FYNNEI. The CDR3 is 12 residues long. The CDR3 protein is CASSLQGPEAFF. The CDR3, as DNA: TGTGCCAGCAGCCTACAGGGCCCTGAAGCTTTCTTT.

This clone came up once. The chain combines TRBV19 with TRBJ1-4, with 7 bases that match TRBD1. The CDR3 covers 14 residues. Germline CDR1 reads LNHDA; CDR2 reads SQIVND (reference sequence). V was clipped by 7 bases and J by 5 bases; unmatched bases: 7. In DNA, the CDR3 is TGTGCCAGTATGGATGGGGACAGAAATGAAAAACTGTTTTTT. This translates into CASMDGDRNEKLFF. Based on the CDR3 plus reference TRBV19 and TRBJ1-4, the full variable domain is DGGITQSPKYLFRKEGQNVTLSCEQNLNHDAMYWYRQDPGQGLRLIYYSQIVNDFQKGDIAEGYSVSREKKESFPLTVTSAQKNPTAFYLCASMDGDRNEKLFFGSGTQLSVL.

The genes are TRBV18 and TRBJ1-3, with D perhaps TRBD1 (6 bases). The V gene's germline CDR1 is KGHSH and CDR2 LQKENI. The V gene lost 4 bases and the J gene lost 0 bases, with 10 bases spanning the gap. This CDR3 is 15 amino acids long. The DNA of the CDR3 is TGTGCCAGCTCACAGTACAGGGCCTCTGGAAACACCATATATTTT. Amino acid sequence: CASSQYRASGNTIYF.

The genes are TRBV20-1 and TRBJ1-1, with D possibly matching TRBD1 (5 bases). The germline CDR1 and CDR2 sequences are DFQATT and SNEGSKA (reference sequence). This CDR3 contains 11 residues. The CDR3 loop is CSSERGTEAFF. Here the CDR3 DNA reads TGCAGCTCCGAGAGGGGCACTGAAGCTTTCTTT.

In DNA, the CDR3 is TGTGCCACTAGAGGGGTAGCGACGGATACGCAGTATTTT. This translates into CATRGVATDTQYF. The J gene is TRBJ2-3, the V gene TRBV19; possibly TRBD1 or TRBD2 for D (5 bases each). Germline V gives CDR1 LNHDA, CDR2 SQIVND (reference sequence). V was shortened by 10 bases and J by 6 bases, with 17 bases between the two germline ends. The CDR3 runs to 13 residues.

This rearrangement joins TRBV6-1 to TRBJ1-1; tentative D call: TRBD1 (5 bases). Trimming shortened V by 2 bases and J by 8 bases, and 12 bases separated the two germline ends. Germline V gives CDR1 MNHNS, CDR2 SASEGT. CDR3 size: 13 residues. CDR3: CASSESWGLEAFF. CDR3 nucleotides: TGTGCCAGCAGTGAAAGCTGGGGACTAGAAGCTTTCTTT.

This chain joins TRBV10-3 and TRBJ2-7; 8 bases line up with TRBD1. The germline gives CDR1 ENHRY, CDR2 SYGVKD. This CDR3 spans 15 amino acids. J lost 4 bases, V lost 7 bases, and 12 bases had no gene match. The CDR3: CAITLRTGPGYEQYF. The CDR3 DNA follows: TGTGCCATCACTCTAAGGACAGGGCCCGGGTACGAGCAGTACTTC.

The chain joins TRBV6-4 to TRBJ2-3; 7 bases match TRBD1. CDR1 and CDR2 from the germline V gene are MRHNA and SNTAGT. The CDR3 has 12 residues. V lost 2 bases, J lost 11 bases, and 4 bases stayed unmatched. The CDR3 is CASSDRDRQQYF. CDR3 bases: TGTGCCAGCAGTGACAGGGACAGACAGCAGTATTTT.

This clone appeared once. The V and J genes are TRBV11-1 and TRBJ1-2; no clear D gene. This CDR3 contains 15 residues. Germline-derived CDR1 and CDR2 are SGHAT and FQDESV (reference sequence). Trimming took off 3 bases at V and 5 bases at J, with 16 bases between the two ends. The CDR3 is CASSFGGQKLYGYTF. In nucleotides, the CDR3 is TGTGCCAGCAGCTTTGGTGGGCAGAAATTATATGGCTACACCTTC.

The chain uses TRBV7-9 and TRBJ1-1; no clear D gene. V lost 1 base to trimming and J lost 0 bases, with 21 bases between them. Looked up from germline, CDR1 is SEHNR and CDR2 is FQNEAQ (reference sequence). This CDR3 is built from 19 residues. In DNA form, the CDR3 reads TGTGCCAGCAGCTTAGGGTCATTATTAGGGCAGAGAATGAACACTGAAGCTTTCTTT. It specifies CASSLGSLLGQRMNTEAFF.

This clone was picked up a small number of times. V is TRBV7-2 and J is TRBJ1-1; 7 nucleotides match TRBD1. V shed 5 bases and J 6 bases; nucleotides not matched to a gene: 15. The CDR3 extends over 16 amino acids. Germline loops: CDR1 SGHTA, CDR2 FQGNSA. The CDR3 loop is CASSGPSQGEGAEAFF. The CDR3 DNA sequence: TGTGCCAGCAGCGGGCCCTCTCAGGGGGAAGGGGCTGAAGCTTTCTTT.

This clone was detected only once. The chain is built from TRBV25-1 and TRBJ2-7, with D unclear. Trimming stripped 6 bases from V and 4 bases from J, with 7 bases between. Per the germline V gene, CDR1 is MGHDK and CDR2 is SYGVNS. The CDR3 consists of 11 residues. The chain's CDR3 is CASRTRYEQYF. The CDR3 nucleotides are TGTGCCAGCAGGACCAGATACGAGCAGTACTTC.

This clone was observed once. J is TRBJ1-3 and V is TRBV18, with D unclear. CDR3 length: 15 residues. The ends were cut back, 1 base at V and 0 bases at J, with 7 bases in the middle. Germline CDR1 KGHSH, CDR2 LQKENI. The CDR3 spells CASSPRVDSGNTIYF. The CDR3 coding sequence is TGTGCCAGCTCACCACGGGTCGACTCTGGAAACACCATATATTTT.

This clone was recorded once. The gene calls are TRBV19 and TRBJ1-6; D call uncertain. V lost 3 bases and J 0 bases, leaving 9 bases between the germline ends. Germline V CDR1 and CDR2: LNHDA, SQIVND (reference sequence). The CDR3 totals 16 residues. CDR3 nucleotide sequence: TGTGCCAGTAGTATTTCGGGGAGCTCCTATAATTCACCCCTCCACTTT. This codes for CASSISGSSYNSPLHF.

The rearrangement uses TRBV19 and TRBJ1-5; the D gene is possibly TRBD1 (5 bases). The germline V gene has CDR1 LNHDA and CDR2 SQIVND (reference sequence). Between the trimmed V and J ends, which lost 7 bases and 1 base, there was a span of 11 bases. The CDR3 has 14 amino acids. The CDR3: CASMRGFSNQPQHF. CDR3 DNA: TGTGCCAGTATGAGGGGATTCAGCAATCAGCCCCAGCATTTT.

V is TRBV2 and J is TRBJ1-4, with 7 bases matching TRBD1. Germline assignment: CDR1 SNHLY and CDR2 FYNNEI. CDR3 length: 13 residues. Trimming removed 5 bases from V and 6 bases from J; junction bases left unmatched: 3. The CDR3 bases are TGTGCCAGCAGTAGAGGACAGGATGAAAAACTGTTTTTT. Translation: CASSRGQDEKLFF. The variable domain in full, completed from reference TRBV2 and TRBJ1-4, reads EPEVTQTPSHQVTQMGQEVILRCVPISNHLYFYWYRQILGQKVEFLVSFYNNEISEKSEIFDDQFSVERPDGSNFTLKIRSTKLEDSAMYFCASSRGQDEKLFFGSGTQLSVL.